The present T cell receptor (beta chain) was sequenced within a study of regulatory T cells in long-lasting Graves disease. For the study at large: For under 3 months, newly diagnosed Graves' patients had been taking antithyroid drugs. Regarding the study as a whole: There was favoring of TRBV28, TRBJ1-2 and TRBJ2-5 in persistent disease.

This clonotype has a count of ten or more. Its antigen is as yet unknown. The junction had 4 bases not matched to a gene; V was cut back by 6 bases and J by 2 bases. The CDR3 consists of 14 residues. Germline V CDR1 and CDR2: MNHEY, SMNVEV (reference sequence). Time point of the sample: newly diagnosed GD, antithyroid drugs for less than 3 months. From PBMCs, RNA was extracted and then used to make the TCR library. Sequencing libraries for TCR beta were prepared with iRepertoire HTBI primers and Arm-PCR of CDR3 regions. TCRdb ran MiXCR on the multiplex PCR reads and lists one entry per CDR3 protein. Of hundreds of thousands of distinct CDR3 sequences listed, less than 20% are singletons. These same records also appear under a second study, on T cells in Graves' hyperthyroidism and ophthalmopathy. As that study records: Stable Graves' hyperthyroidism denoted no ophthalmopathy progression over 18 months. Blood also carried most thyroid clonotypes expanded above 0.001.

The material sequenced was peripheral blood mononuclear cells (PBMCs), taken at new diagnosis, from a patient treated with antithyroid drugs. This clonotype originated in a woman aged 30 to 39 with Graves disease. The chain links TRBV27 to TRBJ1-2; the match to TRBD1 covers 9 bases. CDR3 nucleotides: TGTGCCAGCAGCTTTGACAGGGGGAACTATGGCTACACCTTC. Protein sequence: CASSFDRGNYGYTF.